This T cell receptor (beta chain) was captured by sequencing in a study of synovial regulatory T cells in juvenile arthritis. Regarding the study as a whole: iaTreg cells shared more CDR3 sequences with synovial Tregs than other blood Tregs did.

Patients had median age approximately 10 years, range about 2.1-22.9. TCRdb's copy holds only in-frame clones and misses some; the assay was immunoSEQ multiplex PCR. The table lists some 7,700 clones. In germline, CDR1 is SGHAT, CDR2 FQNNGV. The CDR3 loop spans 14 amino acids. No coding sequence is recorded. This clone is classed as medium-sized by frequency. What it binds is not known. This clonotype was obtained from a donor under 30 with juvenile idiopathic arthritis. Material: Treg cells from blood. This sample's subset: remaining (HLA-DR-negative) circulating blood Treg cells. This sequence joins TRBV11-2 and TRBJ1-3; TCRdb calls TRBD1, which cannot be checked without DNA. CDR3 amino acids: CASSLSGPGNTIYF.